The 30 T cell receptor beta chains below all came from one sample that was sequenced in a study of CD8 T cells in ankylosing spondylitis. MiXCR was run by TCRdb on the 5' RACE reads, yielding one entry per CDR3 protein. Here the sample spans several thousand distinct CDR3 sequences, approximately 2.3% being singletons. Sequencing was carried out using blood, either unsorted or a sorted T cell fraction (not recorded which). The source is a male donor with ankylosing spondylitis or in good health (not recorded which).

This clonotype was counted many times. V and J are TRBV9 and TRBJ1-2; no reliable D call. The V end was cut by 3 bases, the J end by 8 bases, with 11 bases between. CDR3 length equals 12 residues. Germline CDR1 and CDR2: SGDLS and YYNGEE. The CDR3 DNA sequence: TGTGCCAGCAGCGGGAACTTAGTGGGCTACACCTTC. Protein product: CASSGNLVGYTF.

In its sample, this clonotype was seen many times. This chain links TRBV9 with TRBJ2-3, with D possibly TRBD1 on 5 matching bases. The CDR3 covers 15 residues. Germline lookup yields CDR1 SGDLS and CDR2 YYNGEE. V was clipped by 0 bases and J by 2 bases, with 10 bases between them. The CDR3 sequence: CASSVEGATTDTQYF. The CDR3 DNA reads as TGTGCCAGCAGCGTAGAAGGGGCGACCACAGATACGCAGTATTTT.

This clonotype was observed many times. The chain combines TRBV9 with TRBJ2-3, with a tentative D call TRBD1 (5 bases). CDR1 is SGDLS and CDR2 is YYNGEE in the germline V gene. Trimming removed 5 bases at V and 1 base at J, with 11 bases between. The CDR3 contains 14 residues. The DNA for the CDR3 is TGTGCCAGCAGTAAGGAAGGGGGCACAGATACGCAGTATTTT. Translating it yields CASSKEGGTDTQYF.

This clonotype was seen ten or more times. The CDR3 DNA is TGTGCCAGCAGCTTCCCCAGAGGACAGGGGGCGTCCGGGGAGCTGTTTTTT. Translating gives CASSFPRGQGASGELFF. This sequence joins TRBV9 and TRBJ2-2; TRBD1 matches at 11 bases. Germline V gene lookup returns CDR1 SGDLS and CDR2 YYNGEE. V trimming: 4 bases; J trimming: 6 bases; junction bases outside the gene matches: 11. The CDR3 has 17 residues.

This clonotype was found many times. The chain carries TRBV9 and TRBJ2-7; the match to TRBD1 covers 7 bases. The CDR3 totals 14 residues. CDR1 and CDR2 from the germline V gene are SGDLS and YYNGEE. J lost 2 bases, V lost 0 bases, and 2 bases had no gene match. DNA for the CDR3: TGTGCCAGCAGCGTAGGACAGGGCCCCTACGAGCAGTACTTC. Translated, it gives CASSVGQGPYEQYF.

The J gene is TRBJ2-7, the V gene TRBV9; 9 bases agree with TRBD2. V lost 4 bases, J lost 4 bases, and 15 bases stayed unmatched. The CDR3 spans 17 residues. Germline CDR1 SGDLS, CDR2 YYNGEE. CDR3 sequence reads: CASSLGGGGGPLYEQYF. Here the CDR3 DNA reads TGTGCCAGCAGCCTCGGCGGGGGGGGAGGGCCCTTATACGAGCAGTACTTC. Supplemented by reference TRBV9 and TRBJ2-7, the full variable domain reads DSGVTQTPKHLITATGQRVTLRCSPRSGDLSVYWYQQSLDQGLQFLIQYYNGEERAKGNILERFSAQQFPDLHSELNLSSLELGDSALYFCASSLGGGGGPLYEQYFGPGTRLTVT.

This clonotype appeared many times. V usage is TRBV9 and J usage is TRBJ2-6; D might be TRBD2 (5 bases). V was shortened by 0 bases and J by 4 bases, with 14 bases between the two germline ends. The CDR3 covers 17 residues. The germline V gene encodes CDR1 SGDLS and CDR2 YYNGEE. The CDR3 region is CASSVDGGRAGANVLTF. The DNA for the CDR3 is TGTGCCAGCAGCGTAGATGGCGGGCGGGCCGGGGCCAACGTCCTGACTTTC.

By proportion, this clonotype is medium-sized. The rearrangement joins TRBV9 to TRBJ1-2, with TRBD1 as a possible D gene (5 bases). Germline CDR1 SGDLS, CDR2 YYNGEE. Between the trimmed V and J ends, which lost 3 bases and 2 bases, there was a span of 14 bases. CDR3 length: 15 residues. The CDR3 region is CASSGSLGTNYGYTF. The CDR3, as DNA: TGTGCCAGCAGCGGCTCGCTTGGGACCAACTATGGCTACACCTTC. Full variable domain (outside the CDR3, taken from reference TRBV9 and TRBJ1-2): DSGVTQTPKHLITATGQRVTLRCSPRSGDLSVYWYQQSLDQGLQFLIQYYNGEERAKGNILERFSAQQFPDLHSELNLSSLELGDSALYFCASSGSLGTNYGYTFGSGTRLTVV.

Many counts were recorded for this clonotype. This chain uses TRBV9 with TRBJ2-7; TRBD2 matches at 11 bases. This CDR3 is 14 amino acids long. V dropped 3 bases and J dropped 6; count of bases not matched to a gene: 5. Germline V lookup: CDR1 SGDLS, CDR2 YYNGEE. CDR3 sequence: CASSDTSGRGEQYF. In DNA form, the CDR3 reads TGTGCCAGCAGCGACACTAGCGGGAGAGGCGAGCAGTACTTC. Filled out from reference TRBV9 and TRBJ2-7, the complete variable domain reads DSGVTQTPKHLITATGQRVTLRCSPRSGDLSVYWYQQSLDQGLQFLIQYYNGEERAKGNILERFSAQQFPDLHSELNLSSLELGDSALYFCASSDTSGRGEQYFGPGTRLTVT.

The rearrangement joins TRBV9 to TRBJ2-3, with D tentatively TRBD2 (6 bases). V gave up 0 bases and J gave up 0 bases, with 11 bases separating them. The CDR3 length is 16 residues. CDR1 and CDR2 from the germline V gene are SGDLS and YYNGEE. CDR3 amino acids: CASSVEGGTSTDTQYF. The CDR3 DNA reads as TGTGCCAGCAGCGTAGAGGGCGGGACTAGCACAGATACGCAGTATTTT.

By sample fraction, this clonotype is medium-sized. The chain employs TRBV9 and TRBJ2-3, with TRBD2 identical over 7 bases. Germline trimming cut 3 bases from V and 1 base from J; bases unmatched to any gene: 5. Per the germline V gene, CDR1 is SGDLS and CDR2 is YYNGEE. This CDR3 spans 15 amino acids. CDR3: CASSEGTSGTDTQYF. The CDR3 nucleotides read TGTGCCAGCAGCGAGGGAACTAGCGGCACAGATACGCAGTATTTT.

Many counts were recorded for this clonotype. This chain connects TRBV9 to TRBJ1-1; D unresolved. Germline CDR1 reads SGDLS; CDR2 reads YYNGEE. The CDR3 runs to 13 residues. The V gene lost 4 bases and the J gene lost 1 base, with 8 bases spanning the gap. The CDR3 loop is CASSPGQNTEAFF. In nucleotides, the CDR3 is TGTGCCAGCAGCCCCGGGCAGAACACTGAAGCTTTCTTT.

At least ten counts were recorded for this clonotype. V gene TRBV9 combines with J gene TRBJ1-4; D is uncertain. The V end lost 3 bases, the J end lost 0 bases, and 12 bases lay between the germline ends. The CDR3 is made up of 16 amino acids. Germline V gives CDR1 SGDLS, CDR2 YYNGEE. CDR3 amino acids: CASSDLGSATNEKLFF. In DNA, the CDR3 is TGTGCCAGCAGCGACCTTGGCTCAGCAACTAATGAAAAACTGTTTTTT.

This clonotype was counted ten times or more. The CDR3 coding sequence is TGTGCCAGCAGCGACGCGGGAGTAGGAACCGGGGAGCTGTTTTTT. Translated, it gives CASSDAGVGTGELFF. This chain uses TRBV7-6 with TRBJ2-2; TRBD2 aligns across 7 bases. The CDR3 length is 15 residues. The germline V gene encodes CDR1 SGHVS and CDR2 FNYEAQ. The junction had 8 bases not matched to a gene; V was cut back by 5 bases and J by 5 bases.

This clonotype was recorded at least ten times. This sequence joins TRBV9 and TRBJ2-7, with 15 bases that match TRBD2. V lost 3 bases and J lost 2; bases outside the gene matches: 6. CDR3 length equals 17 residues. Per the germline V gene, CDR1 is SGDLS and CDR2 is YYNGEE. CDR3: CASSEGLAGGGAYEQYF. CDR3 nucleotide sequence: TGTGCCAGCAGCGAGGGACTAGCGGGAGGAGGAGCCTACGAGCAGTACTTC.

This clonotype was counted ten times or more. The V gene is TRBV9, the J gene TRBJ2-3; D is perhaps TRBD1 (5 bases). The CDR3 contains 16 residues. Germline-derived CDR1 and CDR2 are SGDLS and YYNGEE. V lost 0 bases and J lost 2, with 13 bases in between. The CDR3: CASSVEGWIFTDTQYF. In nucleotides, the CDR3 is TGTGCCAGCAGCGTAGAGGGGTGGATTTTCACAGATACGCAGTATTTT.

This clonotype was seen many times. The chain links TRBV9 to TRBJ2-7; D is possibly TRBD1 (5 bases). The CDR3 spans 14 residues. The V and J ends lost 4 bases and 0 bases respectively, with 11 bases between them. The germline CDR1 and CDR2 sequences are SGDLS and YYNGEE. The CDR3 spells CASSPLGDSYEQYF. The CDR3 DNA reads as TGTGCCAGCAGCCCGCTAGGGGACTCCTACGAGCAGTACTTC.

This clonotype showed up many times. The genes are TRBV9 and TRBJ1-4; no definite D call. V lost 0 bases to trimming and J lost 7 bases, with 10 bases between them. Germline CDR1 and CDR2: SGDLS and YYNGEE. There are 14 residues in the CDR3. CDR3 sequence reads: CASSVAGSGEKLFF. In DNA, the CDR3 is TGTGCCAGCAGCGTAGCAGGCAGCGGTGAAAAACTGTTTTTT.

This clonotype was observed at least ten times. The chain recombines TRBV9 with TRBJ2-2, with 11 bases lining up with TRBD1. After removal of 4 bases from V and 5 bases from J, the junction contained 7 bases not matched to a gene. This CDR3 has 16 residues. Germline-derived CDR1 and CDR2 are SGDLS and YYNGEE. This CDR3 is CASSPRTGGETGELFF. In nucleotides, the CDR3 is TGTGCCAGCAGCCCACGGACAGGGGGCGAAACCGGGGAGCTGTTTTTT. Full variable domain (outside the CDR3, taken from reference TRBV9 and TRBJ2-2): DSGVTQTPKHLITATGQRVTLRCSPRSGDLSVYWYQQSLDQGLQFLIQYYNGEERAKGNILERFSAQQFPDLHSELNLSSLELGDSALYFCASSPRTGGETGELFFGEGSRLTVL.

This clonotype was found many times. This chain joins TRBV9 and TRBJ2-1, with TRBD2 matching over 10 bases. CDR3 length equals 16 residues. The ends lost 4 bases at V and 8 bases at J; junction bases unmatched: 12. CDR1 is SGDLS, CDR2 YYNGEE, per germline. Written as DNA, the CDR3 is TGTGCCAGCAGCCCGCGGATAGCGGGAGGTAGGGATGAGCAGTTCTTC. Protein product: CASSPRIAGGRDEQFF.

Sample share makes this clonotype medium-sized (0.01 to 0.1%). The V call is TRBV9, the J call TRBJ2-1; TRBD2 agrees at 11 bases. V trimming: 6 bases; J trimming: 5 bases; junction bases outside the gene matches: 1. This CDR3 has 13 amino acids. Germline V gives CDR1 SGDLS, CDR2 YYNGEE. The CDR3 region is CASTGLADNEQFF. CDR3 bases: TGTGCCAGCACGGGACTAGCGGACAATGAGCAGTTCTTC.

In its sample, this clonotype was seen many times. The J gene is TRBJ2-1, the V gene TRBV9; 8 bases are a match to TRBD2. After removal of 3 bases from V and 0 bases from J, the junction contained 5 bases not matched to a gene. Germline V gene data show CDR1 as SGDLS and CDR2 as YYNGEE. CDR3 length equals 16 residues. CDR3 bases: TGTGCCAGCAGCGATCTAGCGGGTCTCTCCTACAATGAGCAGTTCTTC. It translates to CASSDLAGLSYNEQFF.

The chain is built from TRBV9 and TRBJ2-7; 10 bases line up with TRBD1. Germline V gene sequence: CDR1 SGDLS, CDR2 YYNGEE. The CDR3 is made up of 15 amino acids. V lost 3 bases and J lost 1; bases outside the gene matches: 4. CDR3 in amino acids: CASSAPGQGSYEQYF. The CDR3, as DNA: TGTGCCAGCAGCGCCCCGGGACAGGGGTCCTACGAGCAGTACTTC. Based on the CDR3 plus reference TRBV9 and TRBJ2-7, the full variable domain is DSGVTQTPKHLITATGQRVTLRCSPRSGDLSVYWYQQSLDQGLQFLIQYYNGEERAKGNILERFSAQQFPDLHSELNLSSLELGDSALYFCASSAPGQGSYEQYFGPGTRLTVT.

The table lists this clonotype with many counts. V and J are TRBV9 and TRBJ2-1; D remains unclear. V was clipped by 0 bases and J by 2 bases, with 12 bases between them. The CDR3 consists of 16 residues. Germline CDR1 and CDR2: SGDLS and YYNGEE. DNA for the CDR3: TGTGCCAGCAGCGTAGGTGGTGGGGAAGCCTACAATGAGCAGTTCTTC. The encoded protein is CASSVGGGEAYNEQFF.

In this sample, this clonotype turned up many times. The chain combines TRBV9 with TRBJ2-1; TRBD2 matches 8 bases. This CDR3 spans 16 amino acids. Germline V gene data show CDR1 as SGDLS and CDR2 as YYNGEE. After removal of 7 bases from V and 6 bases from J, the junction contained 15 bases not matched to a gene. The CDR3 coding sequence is TGTGCCAGCGACGTCGGCGAAGCGGGAGTTACCAATGAGCAGTTCTTC. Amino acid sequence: CASDVGEAGVTNEQFF.

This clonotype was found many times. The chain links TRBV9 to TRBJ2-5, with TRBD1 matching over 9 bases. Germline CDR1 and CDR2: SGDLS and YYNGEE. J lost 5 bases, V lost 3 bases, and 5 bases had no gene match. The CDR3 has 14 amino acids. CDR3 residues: CASSARQGGETQYF. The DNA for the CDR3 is TGTGCCAGCAGCGCCCGACAGGGGGGGGAGACCCAGTACTTC.

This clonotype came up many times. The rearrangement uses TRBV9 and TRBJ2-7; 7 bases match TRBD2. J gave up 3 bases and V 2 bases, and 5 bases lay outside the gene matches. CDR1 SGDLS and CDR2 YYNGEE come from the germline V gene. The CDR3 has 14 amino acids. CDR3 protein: CASSVGGSLYEQYF. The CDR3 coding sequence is TGTGCCAGCAGCGTTGGCGGGAGCCTCTACGAGCAGTACTTC.

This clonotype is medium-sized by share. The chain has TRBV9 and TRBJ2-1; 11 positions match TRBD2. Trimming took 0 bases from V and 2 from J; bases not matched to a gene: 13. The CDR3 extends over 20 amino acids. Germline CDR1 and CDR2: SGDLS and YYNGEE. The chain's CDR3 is CASSVDGTSGSLGAYNEQFF. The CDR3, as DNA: TGTGCCAGCAGCGTAGACGGGACTAGCGGAAGTCTCGGGGCCTACAATGAGCAGTTCTTC.

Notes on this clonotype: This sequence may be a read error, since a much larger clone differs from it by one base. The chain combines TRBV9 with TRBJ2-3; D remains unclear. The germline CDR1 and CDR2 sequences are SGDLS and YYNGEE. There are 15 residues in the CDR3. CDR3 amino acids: CVSSPGVLATDTQYF. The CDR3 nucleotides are TGTGTCAGCAGCCCTGGAGTCCTCGCGACAGATACGCAGTATTTT.

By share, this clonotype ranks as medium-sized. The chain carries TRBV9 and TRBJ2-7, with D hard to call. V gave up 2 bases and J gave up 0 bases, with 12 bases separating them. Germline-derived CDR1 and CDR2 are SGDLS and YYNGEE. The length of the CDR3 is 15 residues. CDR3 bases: TGTGCCAGCAGCGTGAGTAGCAGGAGCTCCTACGAGCAGTACTTC. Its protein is CASSVSSRSSYEQYF.